This T cell receptor (beta chain) was identified during a study of cytomegalovirus exposure and HLA in healthy donors (dated by TCRdb to 2016 to 2017). About the study as a whole: An earlier analysis of 587 of the donors reported 250 to 300 Gb of sequence data and 95 million to 130 million unique TCR beta sequences obtained from about 200 million T cells. High-throughput TCR immunosequencing, statistical association of individual TCRs with disease status, and machine learning were combined to predict cytomegalovirus infection status. An early release that covered about 640 HLA-typed donors contained approximately 290 gigabases of sequencing data and tens of millions of unique TCR sequences. An earlier analysis of 450 to 750 of the donors used high-throughput TCR beta sequencing to judge whether each TCR beta V gene segment behaved as functional or pseudogenic. The study used immunosequencing to profile the T cell repertoires of 600 to 850 subjects and linked those repertoires to cytomegalovirus serostatus. A later genetic analysis took genome-wide SNP genotypes for about 55% of the 666 donors and used that subset as a discovery cohort. Among around 400 genotyped donors of the cohort, an average of approximately 240,000 unique TCR beta nucleotide sequences was sequenced per donor, of which about 18% were non-productive. Every discovery cohort repertoire had been produced on one sequencing platform. Donor age, sex, ethnicity and CMV serostatus were compiled alongside the repertoire data. The genetic ancestry cluster associated with self-reported Caucasian donors included roughly four fifths of the roughly 390 genotyped donors. In a later analysis, previously published TCR beta repertoires from 670 or so donors were re-analyzed and high-resolution HLA genotyping was added so that TCR occurrence patterns could be studied. Rather than using new phenotypic data, the later analysis identified candidate immune exposures from TCR beta sequences and from how often those sequences occurred across donors. Roughly 5 DR-DQ haplotypes were handled as single units for association and clustering, since linkage in the cohort was strong. Typing coverage differed by locus: A, B, C, DRB1 and DQB1 were typed in about 620-640 donors, DQA1 in about 510, DPA1 in over 600, and DPB1 in just under 490. Both class I and class II loci were covered by HLA typing, at four-digit resolution. The study aimed to test whether signatures of past pathogen exposure could be identified by cataloging public T cell receptors. In addition to the first cohort of around 670 subjects, a separate validation cohort of 120 different subjects was used. Overall results and qualifications from the work: A further reported finding was that TCR beta sequences accurately predicted the HLA-A and HLA-B alleles for most subjects in the first cohort. In an earlier analysis of more than 500 of the donors, most TCR beta V segments appeared in productive rearrangements about 87% or about 30% of the time, broadly matching IMGT annotations. The earlier analysis of approximately 560 of the donors excluded 15 to 20 rarely observed V segments, including chromosome 9 orphons, because counts were too low. In a later analysis, TCR association rates were found to vary across HLA loci, with the most associated TCRs seen for DRB1 alleles and the fewest for HLA-C alleles. Presence/absence analyses assumed roughly uniform sequencing depth across donors, an assumption that may not hold. According to a later analysis, most CMV-associated TCR beta chains appeared to be HLA-restricted, and the HLA associations seemed to be driven largely by CMV exposure. Strong co-occurrence of HLA alleles, especially DR and DQ, made assigning TCR associations to individual alleles difficult. Most TCR sequences were observed very rarely across donors, whereas some public TCRs were present in many individuals. Several of the top co-occurrence clusters appeared to be linked to parvovirus B19, influenza, CMV and Epstein-Barr virus, according to a later analysis. A later genetic analysis associated a missense DCLRE1C variant with V-gene and J-gene trimming of TCR beta chains, and an independent cohort replicated the association. Correlated functional status among segregating V segments might reflect linkage disequilibrium, but an unknown experimental factor could not be ruled out. This cohort had only TCR beta chains sequenced, and the lack of alpha or paired-chain data limited which features could be detected. The classifier was reported to diagnose cytomegalovirus status with high specificity and sensitivity in both the original cohort and the validation cohort. Because HLA typing was missing for some donors at each locus, association tests included only the typed subset. In a later genetic analysis, fewer N-insertions in productive TCRs were reported among donors in an Asian-associated ancestry cluster than the roughly 700-donor mean. The only immune exposure information available for the cohort was CMV serostatus. A total of 150 to 200 TCR beta chains were listed by the study as associated with cytomegalovirus. A later analysis associated about 17,000 TCR beta sequences with specific HLA alleles at a false discovery rate of 0.05. In a later analysis, HLA-associated TCR beta chains were found to be more clonally expanded and to have lower generation probabilities than equally common non-associated chains. The authors suggested that the approach could potentially be extended to other disease states and immunological phenotypes. Three of the identified cytomegalovirus-associated TCR beta chains were confirmed in vitro to be specific for cytomegalovirus antigens. The 87-base-pair reads could not distinguish some IMGT-functional V segments, including TRBV6-2 and TRBV6-3, so those segments were excluded. A cluster of highly shared sequence variants was judged likely to represent a technical artifact of the sequencing pipeline.

Worth noting for this clone: Its antigen remains undetermined. Per-base quality was not reported, and no clone a single base away is much larger than it.

The V end loses 5 bases and the J end loses 6 bases, and a stretch of 13 bases separates them. Looking up the germline V gene (reference sequence) yields CDR1 MNHEY and CDR2 SMNVEV. The CDR3 starts with the cysteine, ends with the phenylalanine, and has 13 residues. Just the 39-base CDR3 DNA is kept, in frame starting at base 1. To prepare the library, the immunoSEQ multiplex PCR assay was applied. For the multiplex PCR, a mixture combining 60 forward primers for TCR Vbeta segments and 13 reverse primers for TCR Jbeta segments was used. The CDR3 region of rearranged TCR beta genes was amplified from genomic DNA with a multiplex PCR assay. The amplified TCR beta libraries were sequenced on the Illumina HiSeq System as 87-base-pair reads. Turning to the authors' computational methods: A later analysis tallied 80 million to 95 million unique TCR beta chains across the 660 or so repertoires, and about 12 million of those chains were shared by two or more donors. Raw reads were error-corrected and collapsed into unique sequences with a nearest-neighbor algorithm that merged closely related sequences to remove PCR and sequencing errors. V, D and J gene segments were assigned by aligning CDR3 sequences to IMGT reference sequences. Each retained sequence needed at least a six-nucleotide match to both a V gene segment and a J gene segment. A rearrangement counted as productive if the CDR3 had no stop codons and remained in frame with V and J, and every other rearrangement counted as non-productive. Following IMGT convention, CDR3 was defined as the stretch from the second conserved V-encoded cysteine to the conserved J-encoded phenylalanine. The earlier analysis of more than 450 of the donors excluded sequences that lacked an unambiguous match to a single V gene segment. An earlier analysis of just under 600 of the donors called V segments functional above 56.7% productive rearrangements and segregating when the between-donor standard deviation exceeded 5%. A statistical classification framework was built to diagnose cytomegalovirus status from the catalog of TCR beta chain sequences. V and J gene assignment, in a later analysis, came from comparing TCR nucleotide sequences with IMGT/GENE-DB human TR gene sequences. Using the TCRdist pipeline, a later analysis assigned CDR3 sequences along with most-parsimonious VDJ recombination scenarios. In a later analysis, every TCR beta chain was defined by the combination of its CDR3 amino acid sequence and its V-gene family, and reads without a unique V-gene family were dropped. In a later analysis, several hundred highly shared, low-generation-probability nucleotide sequences were removed to address suspected cross-contamination and a sequencing artifact. A later analysis calculated a clonal expansion index for each public chain from normalized within-repertoire ranks of inferred template counts. A later analysis computed generation probabilities with a VDJ recombination model fitted to out-of-frame rearrangements, and checked the results against IGoR. A later analysis scored TCR-TCR, TCR-HLA and TCR-CMV co-occurrence with hypergeometric tests, applying a repertoire-size bias correction to TCR pairs. A later analysis estimated false discovery rates by permuting HLA or CMV assignments 20 times. In a later analysis, co-occurring TCRs were grouped using DBSCAN, and TCRdist sequence similarity was added for clustering within HLA-allele-positive subsets. Co-occurrence clustering excluded repertoires with fewer than 30,000 or more than 120,000 public chains, plus five with anomalous nucleotide sharing. TCRdb obtained this table from immuneACCESS and retained in-frame rearrangements with V and J assigned. These tables miss some clones; where compared with another copy, unresolved V genes account for less than half of the shortfall, and the remainder is unexplained. V and J calls and clone size come straight from that table; D and trimming were deduced from the DNA. The sample table shows about 120,000 clones, and over 70% are seen once. The biggest ten clones account for less than 4% of the sample.

The cohort consisted of hundreds of healthy bone marrow donors. All cohort members were sampled while nominally healthy, although unrecorded immune exposures were likely present. The donor was CMV seropositive and belonged to the group of over 250 seropositive cohort members. A peripheral blood sample was collected from each donor, and TCR beta sequencing was performed on peripheral blood mononuclear cells. Genomic DNA was extracted from the blood cell samples with the Qiagen DNeasy Blood Extraction Kit. Recombination connected TRBV27 to TRBJ1-2, with the D segment identity uncertain. The sample consisted of PBMCs. This clonotype was obtained from a man aged 35-49 years in good health and CMV-seropositive. The DNA sequence follows: TGTGCCAGCAGTCACAGACCCATGGATGGCTACACCTTC. This is translated as CASSHRPMDGYTF.